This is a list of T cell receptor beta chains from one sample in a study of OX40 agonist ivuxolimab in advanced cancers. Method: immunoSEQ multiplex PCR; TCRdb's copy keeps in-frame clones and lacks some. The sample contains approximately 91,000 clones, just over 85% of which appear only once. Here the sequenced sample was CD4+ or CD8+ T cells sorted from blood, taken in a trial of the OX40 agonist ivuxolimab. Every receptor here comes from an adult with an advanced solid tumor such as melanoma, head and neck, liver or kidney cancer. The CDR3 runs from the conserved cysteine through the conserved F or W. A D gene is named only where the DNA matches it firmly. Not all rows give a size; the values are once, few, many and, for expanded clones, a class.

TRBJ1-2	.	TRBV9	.	TGTGCCAGCAGCGTGGGTGGGCGCGACTATGGCTACACCTTC	CASSVGGRDYGYTF
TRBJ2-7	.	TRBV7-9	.	TGTGCCAGCAGCTTAGTCCAATCCTACGAGCAGTACTTC	CASSLVQSYEQYF
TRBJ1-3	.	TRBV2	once	TGTGCCAGCAACCTTTACTCTGGAAACACCATATATTTT	CASNLYSGNTIYF
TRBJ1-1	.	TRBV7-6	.	TGTGCCAGCAGCTTATCGAACAGGAGTGTAGGGAACACTGAAGCTTTCTTT	CASSLSNRSVGNTEAFF
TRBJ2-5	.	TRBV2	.	TGTGCCAGCAGTCCCAGCAAGCCGACCCAGTACTTC	CASSPSKPTQYF
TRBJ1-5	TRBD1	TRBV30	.	TGTGCCTGGAGCCGACAGGGGTTCGGCAATCAGCCCCAGCATTTT	CAWSRQGFGNQPQHF
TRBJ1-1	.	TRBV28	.	TGTGCCACCCGAGTCCCCGGGCGCGAGGCTGAAGCTTTCTTT	CATRVPGREAEAFF
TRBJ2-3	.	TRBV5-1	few	TGCGCCAGCAGCTTTGGACAGACAGATACGCAGTATTTT	CASSFGQTDTQYF
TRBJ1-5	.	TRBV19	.	TGTGCCAGTAGACAGGGAATTAGCAATCAGCCCCAGCATTTT	CASRQGISNQPQHF
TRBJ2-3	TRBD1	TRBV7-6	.	TGTGCCAGCAGTCGGTGGAACCAGGGGGCAGATACGCAGTATTTT	CASSRWNQGADTQYF
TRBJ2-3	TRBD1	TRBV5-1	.	TGCGCCAGCAGCGCGGGACAGGAGGCGGATACGCAGTATTTT	CASSAGQEADTQYF
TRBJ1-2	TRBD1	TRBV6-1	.	TGTGCCAGCAGTTTTACAGGGGAGGGCTACACCTTC	CASSFTGEGYTF
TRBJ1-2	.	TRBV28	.	TGTGCCAGCAGTACGGGGACCGGGCTTACTCAATTCTTC	CASSTGTGLTQFF
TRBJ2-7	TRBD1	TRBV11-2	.	TGTGCCAGCAGCTTAGGGGCCAGGGGGTCGCACGAGCAGTACTTC	CASSLGARGSHEQYF
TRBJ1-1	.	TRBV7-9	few	TGTGCCAGCAGCTTAGTTTCGAGGGGCAGTGAAGCTTTCTTT	CASSLVSRGSEAFF
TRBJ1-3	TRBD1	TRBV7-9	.	TGTGCCAGCAGCCCCAACAGGGGTAGCGACACCATATATTTT	CASSPNRGSDTIYF
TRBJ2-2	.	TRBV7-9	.	TGTGCCAGCAGCCCCCGCGGCCGCAGGGTCACCGGGGAGCTGTTTTTT	CASSPRGRRVTGELFF
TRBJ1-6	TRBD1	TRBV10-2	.	TGCGCCAGCAGTGCGGCAGGGGGGAATTCACCCCTCCACTTT	CASSAAGGNSPLHF
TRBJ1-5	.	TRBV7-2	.	TGTGCCAGCAGCTCGGCGACAGGCCTGCCCCAGCATTTT	CASSSATGLPQHF
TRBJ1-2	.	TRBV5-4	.	TGTGCCAGCAGCTCCGGTCCCAGGGGTGACTATGGCTACACCTTC	CASSSGPRGDYGYTF
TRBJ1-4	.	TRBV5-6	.	TGTGCCAGCAGCTTGGCCGTGGTTGAAAAACTGTTTTTT	CASSLAVVEKLFF
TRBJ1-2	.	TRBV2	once	TGTGCCAGCAGTGGTATGGGGGCCTACGGCTACACCTTC	CASSGMGAYGYTF
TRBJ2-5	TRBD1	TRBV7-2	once	TGTGCCAGCAGCACCCAGACCGGGACAGAAGAGACCCAGTACTTC	CASSTQTGTEETQYF
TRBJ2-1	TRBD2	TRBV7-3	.	TGTGCCAGCAGCCCACACCTCCTAGCGGGGGGGCCAATTGAGCAGTTCTTC	CASSPHLLAGGPIEQFF
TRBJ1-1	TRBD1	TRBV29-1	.	TGCAGCGGCCTTACAGGGGGCGCGGGGACTGAAGCTTTCTTT	CSGLTGGAGTEAFF
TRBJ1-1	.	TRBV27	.	TGTGCCAGCAGTCGATCAGGGGTGCAAGCTTTCTTT	CASSRSGVQAFF
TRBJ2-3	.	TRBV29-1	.	TGCAGCGTTGAAGGGGTTGTGGGGGGGCCCGGCACAGATACGCAGTATTTT	CSVEGVVGGPGTDTQYF
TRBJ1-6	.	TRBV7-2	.	TGTGCCAGCAGCTTTTTCAGGGGCGCAGGGAGCAATTCACCCCTCCACTTT	CASSFFRGAGSNSPLHF
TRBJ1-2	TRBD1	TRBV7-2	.	TGTGCCAGCAGCTTCCGACAGGGGACCTATGGCTACACCTTC	CASSFRQGTYGYTF
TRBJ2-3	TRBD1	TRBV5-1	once	TGCGCCAGCGCCACCGGGACAGGGCACACAGATACGCAGTATTTT	CASATGTGHTDTQYF
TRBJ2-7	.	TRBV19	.	TGTGCCAGTAGTAACCCCCGCCGGGGTGGGTTCGAGCAGTACTTC	CASSNPRRGGFEQYF
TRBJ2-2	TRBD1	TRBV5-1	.	TGCGCCAGCAGCTTGGGGGACAGGGTCCGTGCCGGGGAGCTGTTTTTT	CASSLGDRVRAGELFF
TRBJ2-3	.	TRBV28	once	TGTGCCAGCAGGGCCGCGGTGGATACGCAGTATTTT	CASRAAVDTQYF
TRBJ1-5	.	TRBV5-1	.	TGCGCCAGCAGCTTGGGCGACGGGAATCAGCCCCAGCATTTT	CASSLGDGNQPQHF
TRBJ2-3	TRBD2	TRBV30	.	TGTGCCTGGAAAGCGGGAGCTAGCACAGATACGCAGTATTTT	CAWKAGASTDTQYF
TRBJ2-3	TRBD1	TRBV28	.	TGTGCCAGCAGCTCGACAGGGGGCACAGATACGCAGTATTTT	CASSSTGGTDTQYF
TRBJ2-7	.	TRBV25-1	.	TGTGCCAGCTCTTCGACCCTCTCCTACGAGCAGTACTTC	CASSSTLSYEQYF
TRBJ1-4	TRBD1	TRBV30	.	TGTGCCTGGAGTATGGGGACAGGGGATGAAAAACTGTTTTTT	CAWSMGTGDEKLFF
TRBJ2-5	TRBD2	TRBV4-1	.	TGCGCCAGCAGCCCAGGGACTAGCGGGGAGCTCCAAGAGACCCAGTACTTC	CASSPGTSGELQETQYF
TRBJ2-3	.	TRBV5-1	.	TGCGCCAGCAGCTTCGGCACAGATACGCAGTATTTT	CASSFGTDTQYF